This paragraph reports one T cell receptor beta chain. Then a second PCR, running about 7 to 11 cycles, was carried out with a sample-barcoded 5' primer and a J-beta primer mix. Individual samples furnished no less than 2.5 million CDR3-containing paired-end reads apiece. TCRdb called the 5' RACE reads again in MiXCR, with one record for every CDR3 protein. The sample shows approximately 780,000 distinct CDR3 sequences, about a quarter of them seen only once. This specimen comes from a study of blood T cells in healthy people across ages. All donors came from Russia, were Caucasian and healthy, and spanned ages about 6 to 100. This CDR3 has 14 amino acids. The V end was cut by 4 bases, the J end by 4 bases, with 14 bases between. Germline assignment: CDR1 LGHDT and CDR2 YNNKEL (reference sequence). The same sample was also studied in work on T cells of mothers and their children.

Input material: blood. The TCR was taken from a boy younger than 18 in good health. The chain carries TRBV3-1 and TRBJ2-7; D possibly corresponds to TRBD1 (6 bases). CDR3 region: CASSREQGRYEQYF. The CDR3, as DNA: TGTGCCAGCAGCCGCGAACAGGGACGATACGAGCAGTACTTC.